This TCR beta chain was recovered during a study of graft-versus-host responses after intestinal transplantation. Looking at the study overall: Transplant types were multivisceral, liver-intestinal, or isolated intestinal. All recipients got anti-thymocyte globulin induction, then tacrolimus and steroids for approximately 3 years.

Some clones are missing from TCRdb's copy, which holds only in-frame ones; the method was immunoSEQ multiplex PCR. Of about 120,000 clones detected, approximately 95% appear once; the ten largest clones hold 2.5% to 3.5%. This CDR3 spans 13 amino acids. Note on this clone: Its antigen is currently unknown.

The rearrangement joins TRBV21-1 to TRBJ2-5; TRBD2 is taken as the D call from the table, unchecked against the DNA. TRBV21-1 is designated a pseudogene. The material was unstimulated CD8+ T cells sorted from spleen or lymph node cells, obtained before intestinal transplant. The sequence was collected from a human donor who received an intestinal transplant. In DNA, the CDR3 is TGTGCCAGCAGCAAAGATGGTAGAGAGACCCAGTACTTC. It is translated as CASSKDGRETQYF.